This note documents a single TCR beta chain sequence. This clone has only one observation. This clone's antigen is unknown. No base qualities exist here, and no much larger clone lies one base off it. Trimming costs V 4 bases and J 8 bases, and their ends lie 11 bases apart. From the germline V gene, CDR1 is SNHLY and CDR2 is FYNNEI. The CDR3 runs 12 residues from the cysteine to the phenylalanine. Left in the record is the CDR3 DNA by itself, 36 bases read in frame from the first base. The cohort consisted of 600 or so healthy bone marrow donors. At the time of sampling, every cohort member was nominally healthy, though immune exposures that went unrecorded were likely present. The donor tested CMV seropositive and was one of the 289 seropositive cohort members. A peripheral blood sample was collected from each donor, and TCR beta sequencing was performed on peripheral blood mononuclear cells. Genomic DNA was extracted from the blood cell samples with the Qiagen DNeasy Blood Extraction Kit.

The library was made by the immunoSEQ multiplex PCR assay. For the multiplex PCR, a mixture combining 60 forward primers for TCR Vbeta segments and 13 reverse primers for TCR Jbeta segments was used. A multiplex PCR assay on genomic DNA amplified the CDR3 region of rearranged TCR beta genes. Amplified TCR beta libraries were sequenced as 87-base-pair reads on the Illumina HiSeq System. The original methods were these. In a later analysis, tens of millions of unique TCR beta chains were counted across the 650 to 700 repertoires, and some 10 million of these chains were shared by at least two donors. To remove PCR and sequencing errors, raw reads were error-corrected and collapsed into unique sequences using a nearest-neighbor algorithm that merged closely related sequences. To assign V, D and J gene segments, CDR3 sequences were aligned to IMGT reference sequences. For a sequence to be retained, a match of at least six nucleotides to both a V gene segment and a J gene segment was required. Rearrangements were called productive when the CDR3 lacked stop codons and stayed in frame with V and J; all others were non-productive. Following IMGT convention, CDR3 was defined as the stretch from the second conserved V-encoded cysteine to the conserved J-encoded phenylalanine. Sequences without an unambiguous match to a single V gene segment were excluded from the earlier analysis of about 600 of the donors. In an earlier analysis of approximately 560 of the donors, a V segment was called functional when productive rearrangements were above 56.7%, and segregating when the standard deviation between donors exceeded 5%. A statistical classification framework was built for diagnosing cytomegalovirus status from the catalog of TCR beta chain sequences. In a later analysis, TCR nucleotide sequences were compared against IMGT/GENE-DB human TR gene sequences so that V and J genes could be assigned. Using the TCRdist pipeline, a later analysis assigned CDR3 sequences along with most-parsimonious VDJ recombination scenarios. In a later analysis, each TCR beta chain was defined by its CDR3 amino acid sequence together with its V-gene family, and reads without a unique V-gene family were excluded. To address suspected cross-contamination and a sequencing artifact, a later analysis removed 550 to 750 highly shared, low-generation-probability nucleotide sequences. A later analysis calculated a clonal expansion index for each public chain from normalized within-repertoire ranks of inferred template counts. A later analysis computed generation probabilities with a VDJ recombination model fitted to out-of-frame rearrangements, and checked the results against IGoR. A later analysis scored TCR-TCR, TCR-HLA and TCR-CMV co-occurrence with hypergeometric tests, applying a repertoire-size bias correction to TCR pairs. A later analysis estimated false discovery rates by permuting HLA or CMV assignments 20 times. A later analysis grouped co-occurring TCRs with DBSCAN, adding TCRdist sequence similarity when clustering within HLA-allele-positive subsets. Co-occurrence clustering excluded repertoires with fewer than 30,000 or more than 120,000 public chains, plus five with anomalous nucleotide sharing. Drawn from immuneACCESS, this table holds only the in-frame rearrangements with V and J called that TCRdb kept. Clones are partly lost; checked studies trace under half to an unresolved V gene and leave the rest unexplained. That table furnishes V, J and clone size, whereas the DNA furnished D and trimming. This sample lists roughly 120,000 clones; roughly 73% were detected once. The ten top clones hold around 5% of the sample.

This sample is part of a study of cytomegalovirus exposure and HLA in healthy donors (TCRdb year 2017). Looking at the study overall: In an earlier analysis of roughly 590 of the donors, 250 to 350 Gb of sequence data and 117 million unique TCR beta sequences from approximately 180 million T cells were reported. Approximately 310 gigabases of sequencing data and some 85 million unique TCR sequences were included in an early release covering about 700 HLA-typed donors. Among the roughly 400 genotyped donors, more than 70% belonged to the genetic ancestry cluster associated with self-reported Caucasian donors. The study aimed to test whether signatures of past pathogen exposure could be identified by cataloging public T cell receptors. The study used immunosequencing to profile the T cell repertoires of approximately 650 subjects and linked those repertoires to cytomegalovirus serostatus. Besides the first cohort of hundreds of subjects, a separate validation cohort made up of 90 to 150 different subjects was used. The study combined high-throughput TCR immunosequencing, statistical association of individual TCRs with disease status, and machine learning to predict cytomegalovirus infection status. A later analysis re-analyzed previously published TCR beta repertoires from 500 to 700 donors and added high-resolution HLA genotyping to study TCR occurrence patterns. In the later analysis, no new phenotypic data were used to find candidate immune exposures; instead, reliance was placed on TCR beta sequences and their occurrence across donors. An earlier analysis of 587 of the donors used high-throughput TCR beta sequencing to judge whether each TCR beta V gene segment behaved as functional or pseudogenic. Donor age, sex, ethnicity and CMV serostatus were compiled alongside the repertoire data. A later genetic analysis used genome-wide SNP genotypes for about 60% of the roughly 700 donors, treating that subset as a discovery cohort. All discovery cohort repertoires had been generated using a single sequencing platform. HLA typing included class I and class II loci at four-digit resolution. The number of typed donors differed by locus: about 620-630 for A, B, C, DRB1 and DQB1; about 520 for DQA1; over 600 for DPA1; and around 490 for DPB1. Roughly five DR-DQ haplotypes were handled as single units for association and clustering, since linkage in the cohort was strong. On average, roughly 200,000 unique TCR beta nucleotide sequences were sequenced per donor among more than 350 genotyped donors of the cohort, with around 19% of those sequences being non-productive.

Study-level results and caveats: The earlier analysis of some 560 of the donors excluded roughly 17 rarely observed V segments, including chromosome 9 orphons, because counts were too low. Broadly in line with IMGT annotations, most TCR beta V segments showed up in productive rearrangements about 87% or about 30% of the time in an earlier analysis of several hundred of the donors. Linkage disequilibrium might explain the correlated functional status among segregating V segments, but an unknown experimental factor could not be excluded. The classifier was reported to diagnose cytomegalovirus status with high specificity and sensitivity in both the original and validation cohorts. In a later analysis, some 18,000 TCR beta sequences were associated with specific HLA alleles at a false discovery rate of 0.05. Presence/absence analyses assumed roughly uniform sequencing depth across donors, an assumption that may not hold. A cluster of highly shared sequence variants was judged likely to be a technical artifact of the sequencing pipeline. When HLA alleles, especially DR and DQ, strongly co-occurred, attributing TCR associations to individual alleles was difficult. A further reported finding was that TCR beta sequences accurately predicted the HLA-A and HLA-B alleles for most subjects in the first cohort. In vitro tests confirmed that a few of the cytomegalovirus-associated TCR beta chains recognize cytomegalovirus antigens. In a later genetic analysis, fewer N-insertions in productive TCRs were reported among donors in an Asian-associated ancestry cluster than the roughly 700-donor mean. Immune exposure information for the cohort was limited to CMV serostatus. In this cohort, only TCR beta chains were sequenced, and detectable features were limited by the absence of alpha or paired-chain data. The authors suggested that the approach could potentially be generalized to other disease states and immunological phenotypes. A later genetic analysis associated a missense DCLRE1C variant with V-gene and J-gene trimming of TCR beta chains, and an independent cohort replicated the association. Because HLA typing was missing for some donors at each locus, association tests included only the typed subset. Some IMGT-functional V segments, including TRBV6-2 and TRBV6-3, could not be told apart with the 87-base-pair reads, so those segments were excluded. In a later analysis, most CMV-associated TCR beta chains were found to appear HLA-restricted, with HLA associations seemingly driven largely by CMV exposure. In the study, approximately 160 TCR beta chains were listed as associated with cytomegalovirus. According to a later analysis, parvovirus B19, influenza, CMV and Epstein-Barr virus appeared linked to several top co-occurrence clusters. A later analysis found that TCR association rates varied across HLA loci, with DRB1 alleles showing the most associated TCRs and HLA-C alleles the fewest. A later analysis found that HLA-associated TCR beta chains were more clonally expanded and had lower generation probabilities than equally common non-associated chains. Across donors, most TCR sequences were observed very rarely, whereas some public TCRs were present in many individuals.

The sequence was collected from a man aged 55 to 69 in good health and CMV-seropositive. The rearranged segments are TRBV2 and TRBJ1-2; the D region possibly corresponds to TRBD1 (5 bases align). Sample: PBMCs. The DNA is as follows: TGTGCCAGCAGTGCGGACATCGGGGGCTACACCTTC. Its translation reads: CASSADIGGYTF.